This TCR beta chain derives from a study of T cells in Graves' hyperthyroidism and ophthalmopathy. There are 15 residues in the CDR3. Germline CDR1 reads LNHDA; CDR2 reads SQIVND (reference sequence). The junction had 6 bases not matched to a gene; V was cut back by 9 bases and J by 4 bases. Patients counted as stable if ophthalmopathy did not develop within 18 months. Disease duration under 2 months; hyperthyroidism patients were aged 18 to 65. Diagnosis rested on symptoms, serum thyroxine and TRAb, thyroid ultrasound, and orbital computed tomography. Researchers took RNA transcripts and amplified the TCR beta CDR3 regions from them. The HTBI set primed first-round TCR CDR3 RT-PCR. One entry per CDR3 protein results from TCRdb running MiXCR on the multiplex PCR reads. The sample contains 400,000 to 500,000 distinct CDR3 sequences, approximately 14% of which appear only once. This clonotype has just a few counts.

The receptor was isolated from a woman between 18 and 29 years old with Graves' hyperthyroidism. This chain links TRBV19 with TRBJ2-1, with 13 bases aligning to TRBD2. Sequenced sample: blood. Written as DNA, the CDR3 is TGTGCCAGAGGACTAGCGGGAGTTCTGTACAATGAGCAGTTCTTC. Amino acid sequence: CARGLAGVLYNEQFF.